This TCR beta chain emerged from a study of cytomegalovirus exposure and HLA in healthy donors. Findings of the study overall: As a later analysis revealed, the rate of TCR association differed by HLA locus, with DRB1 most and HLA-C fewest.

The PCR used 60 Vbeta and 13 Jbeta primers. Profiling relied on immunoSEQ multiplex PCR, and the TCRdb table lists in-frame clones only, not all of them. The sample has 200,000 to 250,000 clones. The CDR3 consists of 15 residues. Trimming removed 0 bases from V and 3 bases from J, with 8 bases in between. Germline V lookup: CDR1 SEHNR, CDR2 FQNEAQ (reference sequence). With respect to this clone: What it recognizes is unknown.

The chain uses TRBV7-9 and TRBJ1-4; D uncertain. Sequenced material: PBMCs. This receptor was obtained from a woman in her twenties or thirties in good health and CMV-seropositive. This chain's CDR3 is CASSLAADPNEKLFF. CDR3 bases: TGTGCCAGCAGCTTAGCGGCCGATCCTAATGAAAAACTGTTTTTT. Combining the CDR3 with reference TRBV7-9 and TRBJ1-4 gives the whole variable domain DTGVSQNPRHKITKRGQNVTFRCDPISEHNRLYWYRQTLGQGPEFLTYFQNEAQLEKSRLLSDRFSAERPKGSFSTLEIQRTEQGDSAMYLCASSLAADPNEKLFFGSGTQLSVL.